Below, 11 T cell receptor beta chains from the same sample are listed, as sequenced in a study of molecular identifiers for immune sequencing clone quantification. TCRdb recomputed calls from the PCR reads with MiXCR, one row per CDR3 protein. The data hold more than 550,000 distinct CDR3 sequences, with approximately 24% observed a single time. The sequenced sample was naive CD8+ T cells from blood, with Jurkat cell RNA spiked in. Noted subset: FACS-sorted CD8+CD4-CCR7+CD45RA+ naive T cells. These receptors were collected from a human donor in good health. Some libraries in this study had Jurkat cell RNA spiked in.

The chain couples TRBV12-3 or TRBV12-4 to TRBJ1-6; 8 nucleotides match TRBD1. Germline trimming cut 7 bases from V and 5 bases from J; bases unmatched to any gene: 7. The CDR3 has 15 residues. The CDR3, as DNA: TGTGCCAGCACCAGCGCCAGGGGGCATAATTCACCCCTCCACTTT. Its translation: CASTSARGHNSPLHF.

This clonotype was seen more than once but under ten times. V usage is TRBV7-2 and J usage is TRBJ2-1, with D uncertain. CDR3 length equals 15 residues. Germline CDR1 and CDR2: SGHTA and FQGNSA. V was trimmed by 7 bases and J by 3 bases, leaving 16 bases between them. DNA for the CDR3: TGTGCCAGCACCCCCCCGGCATCAAGCTACAATGAGCAGTTCTTC. It yields the protein CASTPPASSYNEQFF.

In this sample, this clonotype turned up many times. V and J are TRBV5-1 and TRBJ2-7; D unclear. Germline V gene sequence: CDR1 SGHRS, CDR2 YFSETQ. This CDR3 is 11 amino acids long. V lost 0 bases and J 6 bases, leaving 4 bases between the germline ends. The CDR3 DNA reads TGCGCCAGCAGCTTGGTACCCGAGCAGTACTTC. It encodes CASSLVPEQYF.

The rearrangement links TRBV6-2 or TRBV6-3 to TRBJ2-1; unclear D gene. This CDR3 spans 13 amino acids. Germline V gives CDR1 MNHEY, CDR2 SVGEGT. Trimming removed 4 bases at V and 5 bases at J, with 9 bases between. The CDR3 bases are TGTGCCAGCAGTTCCGGGTCAAACAATGAGCAGTTCTTC. Translating gives CASSSGSNNEQFF.

J is TRBJ2-5 and V is TRBV6-5; 10 bases fit TRBD2. Germline V gives CDR1 MNHEY, CDR2 SVGAGI. The trim removed 4 bases at V and 13 bases at J, leaving 9 bases unmatched. This CDR3 has 13 residues. The CDR3 loop is CASSLTSGPEMYF. CDR3 nucleotide sequence: TGTGCCAGCAGTTTGACTAGCGGGCCTGAAATGTACTTC.

The chain employs TRBV4-3 and TRBJ2-1, with D maybe TRBD2 (6 bases). The V gene lost 0 bases and the J gene lost 7 bases, with 19 bases spanning the gap. CDR3 length equals 17 residues. CDR1 and CDR2 from the germline V gene are LGHNA and YSLEER. The CDR3 reads CASSQDYGAGLRNEQFF. CDR3 DNA sequence: TGCGCCAGCAGCCAAGATTACGGCGCGGGGCTCAGGAATGAGCAGTTCTTC.

This clonotype was seen repeatedly, ten times or more. This chain links TRBV29-1 with TRBJ1-5; 7 bases map to TRBD1. With 6 bases clipped from V and 6 bases from J, the junction kept 8 bases outside the gene matches. CDR1 is SQVTM, CDR2 ANQGSEA, per germline. CDR3 size: 13 residues. The DNA for the CDR3 is TGCAGCGTAGATACAGGGGATGGTCAGCCCCAGCATTTT. Residues: CSVDTGDGQPQHF.

CDR3 sequence: CASSERGLSNQPQHF. CDR3 nucleotides: TGTGCCAGCAGTGAGAGGGGGCTAAGCAATCAGCCCCAGCATTTT. The chain is built from TRBV5-6 and TRBJ1-5; 7 bases agree with TRBD1. V was clipped by 5 bases and J by 1 base; unmatched bases: 6. The CDR3 spans 15 residues. Germline CDR1 is SGHDT and CDR2 is YYEEEE. The variable domain in full, with the rest retrieved from reference TRBV5-6 and TRBJ1-5, is DAGVTQSPTHLIKTRGQQVTLRCSPKSGHDTVSWYQQALGQGPQFIFQYYEEEERQRGNFPDRFSGHQFPNYSSELNVNALLLGDSALYLCASSERGLSNQPQHFGDGTRLSIL.

Concerning this clonotype: Since a much larger clone is just one base distant, this may be a read error. The rearrangement uses TRBV12-3 or TRBV12-4 and TRBJ2-3, with D possibly being TRBD1 (6 bases). The CDR3 loop spans 14 amino acids. V lost 7 bases and J 6 bases, leaving 17 bases between the germline ends. The CDR3 loop reads CASNPQGDPDTQYF. The DNA for the CDR3 is TGTGCCAGCAATCCACAGGGAGATCCCGATACGCAGTATTTT.

The chain couples TRBV6-4 to TRBJ2-3, with D possibly being TRBD2 (7 bases). The germline V gene encodes CDR1 MRHNA and CDR2 SNTAGT. This CDR3 has 13 residues. V lost 10 bases and J 2 bases, leaving 13 bases between the germline ends. The CDR3 DNA reads TGTGCCACCTACAGGGACTACACAGATACGCAGTATTTT. The encoded protein is CATYRDYTDTQYF.

This clonotype has only a few counts. Germline and junction disagree at one end, which may indicate a read error. The gene calls are TRBV6-2 or TRBV6-3 and TRBJ2-2; D may be TRBD1 (7 bases). Germline loops: CDR1 MNHEY, CDR2 SVGEGT. This CDR3 is built from 13 residues. The CDR3 reads CASRQGRTGELSF. The CDR3 bases are TGTGCCAGCAGACAGGGGAGGACCGGGGAGCTGTCTTTT.